These 6 T cell receptor beta chains came from one sample sequenced in a study of blood T cell repertoires in COVID-19. Libraries were prepared by immunoSEQ multiplex PCR; TCRdb keeps only in-frame clonotypes and omits some of them. The profile covers about 110,000 clones, with 70% to 90% appearing a single time and around 3.2% taken by the ten largest. Material for sequencing was peripheral blood. The receptor set was obtained from a woman aged 45-65 years with acute or convalescent COVID-19.

CDR3 nucleotide sequence: TGTGCCAGCTACGGGGGAGGGGGGAAGACCCAGTACTTC. It translates to CASYGGGGKTQYF. This sequence joins TRBV7-8 and TRBJ2-5, with D possibly matching TRBD2 (7 bases). The CDR3 has 13 amino acids. Trimming removed 8 bases from V and 6 bases from J, with 16 bases in between. Germline CDR1 is SGHVS and CDR2 is FQNEAQ.

The chain carries TRBV2 and TRBJ2-2; perhaps TRBD2 as D (5 bases). Germline-derived CDR1 and CDR2 are SNHLY and FYNNEI. V gave up 5 bases and J gave up 2 bases, with 6 bases separating them. The length of the CDR3 is 13 residues. The CDR3 loop reads CASSRGNTGELFF. The DNA for the CDR3 is TGTGCCAGCAGTCGGGGAAACACCGGGGAGCTGTTTTTT.

This chain joins TRBV24-1 and TRBJ2-5; 8 bases line up with TRBD1. The CDR3 covers 15 residues. V lost 4 bases and J lost 5; bases outside the gene matches: 8. Germline V gene data show CDR1 as KGHDR and CDR2 as SFDVKD. CDR3 bases: TGTGCCACCAGTGACATCGGACAGGGCGGGGAGACCCAGTACTTC. Protein product: CATSDIGQGGETQYF.

Worth noting for this clone: This sample includes further DNA sequences coding for the same CDR3. J is TRBJ1-4 and V is TRBV25-1, with 7 positions matching TRBD1. This CDR3 is built from 14 residues. Germline V gene sequence: CDR1 MGHDK, CDR2 SYGVNS. The V gene end was trimmed by 6 bases and the J gene end by 4 bases; junction bases not matched to a gene: 5. This CDR3 reads CASSAGTVNEKLFF. The DNA of the CDR3 is TGTGCCAGCAGCGCCGGGACAGTTAATGAAAAACTGTTTTTT.

The CDR3 region has the DNA TGTGCCAGCAGCTATCTAACGGGAGGGGGAGAGACCCAGTACTTC. As protein: CASSYLTGGGETQYF. The chain recombines TRBV5-6 with TRBJ2-5; 8 positions match TRBD2. Germline-derived CDR1 and CDR2 are SGHDT and YYEEEE. V shed 3 bases, J shed 4 bases, and the junction held 8 bases outside the gene matches. CDR3 size: 15 residues.

The CDR3, as DNA: TGTGCCAGCACCTTGGGCGGGAGTACAGATACGCAGTATTTT. This encodes CASTLGGSTDTQYF. The chain uses TRBV27 and TRBJ2-3; TRBD2 agrees at 7 bases. Germline CDR1 is MNHEY and CDR2 is SMNVEV (reference sequence). The CDR3 is 14 residues long. V lost 7 bases and J lost 3; bases outside the gene matches: 7.